Listed below are T cell receptor beta chains from one sample, sequenced in a study of CD8 T cells in ankylosing spondylitis. TCRdb re-derived calls from the 5' RACE reads in MiXCR, one entry per CDR3 protein. The top ten hold about 3% of the sample, which has roughly 250,000 distinct CDR3 sequences, over 9.5% seen once. The specimen sequenced was blood, either unsorted or a sorted T cell fraction (not recorded which). These receptors were taken from a male donor with ankylosing spondylitis or in good health (not recorded which). The CDR3 runs from the conserved cysteine through the conserved F or W. D genes are given only for firm matches. Clone size appears in some rows only: once, few, many, or a class for an expanded clone.

14	many	NA	TRBV29-1	TRBJ2-1	CSGIFDRRDNEQFF	TGCAGCGGGATATTCGACAGAAGGGACAATGAGCAGTTCTTC
14	few	TRBD1	TRBV6-1	TRBJ1-1	CASRRTGPDTEAFF	TGTGCCAGCAGACGGACAGGGCCGGACACTGAAGCTTTCTTT
14	many	TRBD1	TRBV3-1	TRBJ1-1	CASSQTGRYTEAFF	TGTGCCAGCAGCCAGACAGGGAGGTACACTGAAGCTTTCTTT
15	few	NA	TRBV5-6	TRBJ2-7	CASSVAGGLSYEQYF	TGTGCCAGCAGCGTGGCCGGGGGGCTTTCCTACGAGCAGTACTTC
14	NA	TRBD1	TRBV15	TRBJ1-1	CATSQTGRGTGAFF	TGTGCCACCAGCCAGACAGGGAGGGGGACTGGAGCTTTCTTT
15	NA	TRBD2	TRBV4-2	TRBJ2-1	CASSPLAGARNEQFF	TGTGCCAGCAGCCCGTTAGCGGGTGCGAGGAATGAGCAGTTCTTC
12	many	NA	TRBV2	TRBJ2-1	CASSVSFTEQFF	TGTGCCAGCAGTGTTAGCTTTACTGAGCAGTTCTTC
15	few	NA	TRBV19	TRBJ1-1	CASARSGNPDTEAFF	TGTGCCAGTGCAAGGTCGGGGAATCCGGACACTGAAGCTTTCTTT
19	many	TRBD2	TRBV7-6	TRBJ2-3	CASSNDLLAGVTGRDTQYF	TGTGCCAGCAGCAACGACCTACTAGCGGGAGTAACCGGACGAGATACGCAGTATTTT
14	NA	TRBD1	TRBV30	TRBJ1-4	CAWSPQGMEEKLFF	TGTGCCTGGAGCCCACAGGGGATGGAGGAAAAACTGTTTTTT
15	many	NA	TRBV5-1	TRBJ2-3	CASGSRPGGADTQYF	TGCGCCAGCGGGTCTCGACCAGGTGGAGCAGATACGCAGTATTTT
14	many	NA	TRBV5-1	TRBJ2-3	CASSLEGRKDTQYF	TGCGCCAGCAGCTTGGAAGGGAGAAAAGATACGCAGTATTTT
16	once	TRBD1	TRBV6-1	TRBJ2-4	CASSPAGDREKNIQYF	TGTGCCAGCAGTCCCGCGGGCGACAGGGAGAAAAACATTCAGTACTTC
17	NA	NA	TRBV5-5	TRBJ2-3	CASSLLLGAGSTDTQYF	TGTGCCAGCAGCTTGCTTCTAGGGGCGGGGAGCACAGATACGCAGTATTTT
15	many	TRBD2	TRBV4-2	TRBJ2-5	CASSPPSGGQETQYF	TGTGCCAGCAGCCCCCCTAGCGGGGGGCAAGAGACCCAGTACTTC
14	many	TRBD2	TRBV20-1	TRBJ2-2	CSAGGLAGVGELFF	TGCAGTGCTGGGGGGCTAGCGGGAGTTGGGGAGCTGTTTTTT
13	many	NA	TRBV27	TRBJ1-5	CASSLAGNQPQHF	TGTGCCAGCAGTTTAGCAGGGAATCAGCCCCAGCATTTT
15	NA	TRBD2	TRBV19	TRBJ2-5	CASSMGTSGSETQYF	TGTGCCAGTAGTATGGGGACTAGCGGTAGTGAGACCCAGTACTTC
15	NA	NA	TRBV10-1	TRBJ2-4	CASSESAGTGRIQYF	TGCGCCAGCAGTGAATCGGCCGGGACGGGCCGCATTCAGTACTTC
14	many	NA	TRBV6-1	TRBJ1-1	CASSDTLDSAEAFF	TGTGCCAGCAGTGACACCTTGGACAGTGCTGAAGCTTTCTTT
13	many	TRBD1	TRBV12-3/TRBV12-4	TRBJ1-5	CASSPTGDEPQHF	TGTGCCAGCAGCCCAACAGGGGATGAGCCCCAGCATTTT
15	many	TRBD2	TRBV5-1	TRBJ2-1	CASSSREGLHNEQFF	TGCGCCAGCAGCTCGCGGGAGGGCCTGCACAATGAGCAGTTCTTC
13	many	NA	TRBV11-3	TRBJ2-5	CASSLGYQETQYF	TGTGCCAGCAGCTTGGGGTACCAAGAGACCCAGTACTTC
16	many	TRBD2	TRBV18	TRBJ2-3	CASSPKGLAGTDTQYF	TGTGCCAGCTCACCCAAGGGACTAGCGGGCACAGATACGCAGTATTTT
15	many	NA	TRBV25-1	TRBJ1-3	CASSETVLSGNTIYF	TGTGCCAGCAGTGAAACGGTCCTCTCTGGAAACACCATATATTTT
11	many	NA	TRBV12-3/TRBV12-4	TRBJ2-1	CASTPSSEQFF	TGTGCCAGCACGCCTTCGAGTGAGCAGTTCTTC
14	many	NA	TRBV27	TRBJ2-7	CASGYTTGPFEQYF	TGTGCCAGCGGCTACACGACAGGTCCCTTCGAGCAGTACTTC
16	many	TRBD2	TRBV4-2	TRBJ2-1	CASSPGLAPSYNEQFF	TGTGCCAGCAGTCCTGGACTAGCCCCCTCCTACAATGAGCAGTTCTTC
13	many	TRBD1	TRBV7-2	TRBJ2-7	CASSPTGAGEQYF	TGTGCCAGCAGCCCTACAGGGGCGGGCGAGCAGTACTTC
16	many	TRBD2	TRBV7-2	TRBJ2-3	CASSLGLAGAGDTQYF	TGTGCCAGCAGCTTAGGACTAGCGGGGGCCGGGGATACGCAGTATTTT
14	few	NA	TRBV7-9	TRBJ2-5	CASSRTRAQETQYF	TGTGCCAGCAGCAGAACAAGGGCACAAGAGACCCAGTACTTC
15	many	NA	TRBV7-9	TRBJ1-2	CAGAQSAGGIYGYTF	TGTGCCGGAGCTCAAAGCGCAGGAGGGATTTATGGCTACACCTTC
15	NA	NA	TRBV7-9	TRBJ2-7	CASSSSREYSYEQYF	TGTGCCAGCAGCTCGTCCAGGGAGTATAGCTACGAGCAGTACTTC
15	many	TRBD2	TRBV20-1	TRBJ2-1	CSAGGAGGSYNEQFF	TGCAGTGCTGGCGGGGCGGGAGGCTCCTACAATGAGCAGTTCTTC
18	many	NA	TRBV12-3/TRBV12-4	TRBJ1-1	CASSSNPLIKAKNTEAFF	TGTGCCAGCAGTTCTAATCCCCTAATTAAGGCTAAGAACACTGAAGCTTTCTTT
16	many	NA	TRBV6-1	TRBJ2-6	CASRQTGSSGANVLTF	TGTGCCAGCAGACAAACAGGGTCTTCTGGGGCCAACGTCCTGACTTTC
14	many	NA	TRBV7-9	TRBJ2-7	CASSSGASSYEQYF	TGTGCCAGCAGCTCCGGGGCCAGCTCCTACGAGCAGTACTTC
12	NA	NA	TRBV7-9	TRBJ1-2	CASSLGSLGYTF	TGTGCCAGCAGCTTAGGTTCGCTGGGCTACACCTTC
14	many	NA	TRBV6-5	TRBJ2-2	CASSLPTKAGELFF	TGTGCCAGCAGTTTGCCGACGAAGGCCGGGGAGCTGTTTTTT
15	few	NA	TRBV29-1	TRBJ1-1	CSVVNINRAMTEAFF	TGCAGCGTTGTAAACATTAACAGGGCAATGACTGAAGCTTTCTTT